This paragraph reports one T cell receptor (beta chain). The antigen this receptor binds is unknown. Base qualities are not recorded, but no much larger clone differs from it by a single base. The sample belongs to a study of blood T cell repertoires in COVID-19 (dated by TCRdb to 2019 to 2021). Background on the whole study: Samples from collaborators originated in the United States, Italy and Spain and spanned both the acute and convalescent phases of COVID-19. The prospective study material was composed of cDNA or gDNA derived from T cells, B-cell-depleted T cells, or PBMCs. The sample metadata nearly always contained a de-identified subject ID, COVID-19 status, age in years and sex. Samples were obtained from the ongoing ImmuneRACE study (first 160 participants) and from over 1,000 subjects provided by 6 global collaborators. Subjects who had been exposed to COVID-19, were actively infected with it, or had recovered from it provided the deeply sampled blood TCRbeta repertoires that made up the dataset. Where available, HLA class I and class II types were taken from metadata supplied by the sample provider and were not determined by assay-based typing. The repertoires were released in a freely available public database intended as a resource for research on the immune response to SARS-CoV-2. Study-level results and caveats: The amount of clinical and demographic metadata varied by source and participant and was provided uncurated.

The CDR1 and CDR2 encoded by the germline V gene are MNHEY and SVGAGI. The CDR3 spans 14 residues, from the cysteine through the phenylalanine. Just CDR3 DNA is preserved here, 42 bases in frame from base 1. V loses 4 bases at its end and J loses 6 bases; junction bases beyond the gene matches: 8. TCRbeta CDR3 regions were amplified from genomic DNA by means of the immunoSEQ Assay, a bias-controlled multiplex PCR. The paper's data handling went like this. Nucleated cell counts per sample were estimated from amplification of reference gene primers within the assay. Sequence reads were collapsed and filtered to measure the absolute abundance of every unique TCRbeta CDR3 rearrangement. For each sample, productive Simpson clonality was calculated by taking the square root of Simpson's diversity index across productive rearrangements. TCRdb holds this immuneACCESS table with in-frame rearrangements only. Some clones are missing; in checked studies, unresolved V genes explain under half, and the rest has no known cause. V, J and clone size are those of that table, while D and trimming were read from the DNA. The sample table contains 250,000 or so clones; only one count was recorded for 70% to 90% of them. Of the sample, 3% to 3.5% is held by the ten largest clones.

Each collaborating institution followed its own protocols to collect whole blood in K2EDTA tubes. For TCRbeta analysis, collaborators shipped samples in one of three forms: frozen whole blood, isolated PBMCs, or DNA extracted from either of those sample types. The chain is made from TRBV6-5 and TRBJ2-7; 8 central bases correspond to TRBD1. This clonotype was obtained from a young man with active or convalescent COVID-19. Sequencing input: peripheral blood. The DNA sequence follows: TGTGCCAGCAGTTCAAGGACAGGGACGCGCGAGCAGTACTTC. This translates into CASSSRTGTREQYF.